This T cell receptor (beta chain) derives from a study of cytomegalovirus exposure and HLA in healthy donors. Repertoires were generated with immunoSEQ multiplex PCR, while TCRdb's copy carries only in-frame clones and drops some. The table has roughly 260,000 clones, about 87% seen once; the top ten hold 2.6%. CDR1 and CDR2 from the germline V gene are KGHSH and LQKENI. CDR3 length: 15 residues. Trimming pared 2 bases from V and 0 bases from J, leaving 7 bases between. The TCR comes from a man aged 18 to 30 in good health and CMV-seronegative. Material: PBMCs. This chain joins TRBV18 and TRBJ2-2, with a possible D match to TRBD1 (6 bases). The CDR3 DNA sequence: TGTGCCAGCTCACCAGGGACACCGAACACCGGGGAGCTGTTTTTT. Translation gives CASSPGTPNTGELFF.